This T cell receptor (beta chain) was captured in a study of T cell responses to AZD1222 COVID-19 vaccine. Some clones are missing from TCRdb's copy, which holds only in-frame ones; the method was immunoSEQ multiplex PCR. The data show approximately 68,000 clones, more than 75% seen once. The CDR3 is made up of 15 amino acids. J was trimmed by 2 bases and V by 5 bases; bases with no gene match: 5. Per the germline V gene, CDR1 is SGHAT and CDR2 is FQNNGV. V is TRBV11-2 and J is TRBJ2-3; TRBD1 agrees at 9 bases. The source is an adult who received the MenACWY meningococcal vaccine as a control. This material consisted of peripheral blood, taken 28 days after the second dose of the MenACWY control vaccine. CDR3 nucleotide sequence: TGTGCCAGCAGCCTACAGGGGGCGGACACAGATACGCAGTATTTT. Translated, it gives CASSLQGADTDTQYF.